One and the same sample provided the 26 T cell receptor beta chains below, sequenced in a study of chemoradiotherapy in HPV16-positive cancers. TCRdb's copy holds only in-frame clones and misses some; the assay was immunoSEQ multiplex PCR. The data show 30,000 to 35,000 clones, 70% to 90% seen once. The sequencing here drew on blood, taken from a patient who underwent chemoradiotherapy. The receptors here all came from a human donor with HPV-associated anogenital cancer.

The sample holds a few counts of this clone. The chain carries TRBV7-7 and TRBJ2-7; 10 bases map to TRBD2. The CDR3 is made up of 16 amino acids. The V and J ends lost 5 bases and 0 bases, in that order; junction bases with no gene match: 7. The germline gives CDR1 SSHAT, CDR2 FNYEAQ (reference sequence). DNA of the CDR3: TGTGCCAGCAGCCCCGGACTAGCGGAGAGCTCCTACGAGCAGTACTTC. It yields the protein CASSPGLAESSYEQYF.

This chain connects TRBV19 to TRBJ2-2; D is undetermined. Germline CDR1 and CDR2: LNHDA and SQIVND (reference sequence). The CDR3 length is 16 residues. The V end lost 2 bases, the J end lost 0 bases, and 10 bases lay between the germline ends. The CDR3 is CASSISRYPNTGELFF. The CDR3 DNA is TGTGCCAGTAGTATATCGAGGTACCCGAACACCGGGGAGCTGTTTTTT.

This CDR3 is CASSVAQRANYGYTF. The CDR3 DNA sequence: TGTGCCAGCAGCGTAGCTCAGCGCGCTAACTATGGCTACACCTTC. The V gene is TRBV9, the J gene TRBJ1-2; no definite D call. The V and J ends lost 0 bases and 0 bases respectively, with 9 bases between them. Germline V gives CDR1 SGDLS, CDR2 YYNGEE. This CDR3 is 15 amino acids long.

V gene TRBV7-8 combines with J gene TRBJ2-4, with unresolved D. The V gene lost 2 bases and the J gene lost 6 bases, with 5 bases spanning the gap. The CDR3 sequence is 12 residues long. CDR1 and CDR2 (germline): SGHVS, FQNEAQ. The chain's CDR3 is CASSLFSNIQYF. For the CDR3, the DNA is TGTGCCAGCAGCTTATTCTCAAACATTCAGTACTTC.

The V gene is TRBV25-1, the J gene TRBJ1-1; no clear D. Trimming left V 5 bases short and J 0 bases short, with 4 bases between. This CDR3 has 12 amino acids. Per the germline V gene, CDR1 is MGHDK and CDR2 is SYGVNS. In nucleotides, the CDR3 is TGTGCCAGCAGTCACCTGAACACTGAAGCTTTCTTT. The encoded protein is CASSHLNTEAFF.

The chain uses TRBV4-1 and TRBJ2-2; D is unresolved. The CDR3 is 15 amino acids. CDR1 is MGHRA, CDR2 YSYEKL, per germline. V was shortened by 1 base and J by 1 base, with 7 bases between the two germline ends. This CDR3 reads CASSQVLLNTGELFF. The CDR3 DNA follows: TGCGCCAGCAGCCAAGTACTACTGAACACCGGGGAGCTGTTTTTT.

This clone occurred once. This chain's CDR3 is CASSVSTANRGEQYF. CDR3 in DNA: TGTGCCAGCAGCGTATCAACAGCAAATCGGGGGGAGCAGTACTTC. The chain links TRBV9 to TRBJ2-7, with D possibly matching TRBD2 (6 bases). The CDR3 runs 15 residues. Looked up from germline, CDR1 is SGDLS and CDR2 is YYNGEE. V gave up 1 base and J gave up 7 bases, with 18 bases separating them.

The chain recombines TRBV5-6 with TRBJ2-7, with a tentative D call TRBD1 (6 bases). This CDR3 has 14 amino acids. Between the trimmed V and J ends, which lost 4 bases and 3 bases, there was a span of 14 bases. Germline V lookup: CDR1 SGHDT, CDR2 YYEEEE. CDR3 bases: TGTGCCAGCAGCATGGTGTACAGGGACTACGAGCAGTACTTC. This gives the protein CASSMVYRDYEQYF.

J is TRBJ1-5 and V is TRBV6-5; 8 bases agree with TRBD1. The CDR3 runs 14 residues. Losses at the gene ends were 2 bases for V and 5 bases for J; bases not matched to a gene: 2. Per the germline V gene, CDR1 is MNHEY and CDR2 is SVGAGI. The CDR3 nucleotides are TGTGCCAGCAGTTACGGACAGGGTGATCAGCCCCAGCATTTT. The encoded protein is CASSYGQGDQPQHF.

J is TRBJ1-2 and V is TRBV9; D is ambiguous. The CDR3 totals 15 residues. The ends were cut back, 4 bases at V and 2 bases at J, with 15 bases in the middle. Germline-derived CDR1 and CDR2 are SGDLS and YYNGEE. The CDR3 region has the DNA TGTGCCAGCAGCCCAAGTTGGAGGCAGAACTATGGCTACACCTTC. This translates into CASSPSWRQNYGYTF.

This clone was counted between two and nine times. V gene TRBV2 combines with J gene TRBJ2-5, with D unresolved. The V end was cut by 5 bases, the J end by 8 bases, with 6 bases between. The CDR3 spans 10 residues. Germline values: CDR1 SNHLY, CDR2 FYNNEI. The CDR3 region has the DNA TGTGCCAGCAGTTCAGCCACCCAGTACTTC. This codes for CASSSATQYF.

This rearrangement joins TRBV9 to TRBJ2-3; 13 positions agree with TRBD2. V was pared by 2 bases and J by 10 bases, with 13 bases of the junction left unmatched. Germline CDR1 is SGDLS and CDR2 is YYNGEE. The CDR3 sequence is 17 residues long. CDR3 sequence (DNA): TGTGCCAGCAGCGTCAGCAGACTAGCGGGGGGCCCCCCGGCGCAGTATTTT. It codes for CASSVSRLAGGPPAQYF.

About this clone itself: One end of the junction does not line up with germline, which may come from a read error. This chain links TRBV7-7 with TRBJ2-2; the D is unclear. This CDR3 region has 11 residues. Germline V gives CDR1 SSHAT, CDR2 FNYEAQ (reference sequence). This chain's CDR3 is CASSSGGELFF. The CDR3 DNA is TGTGCTAGCAGCTCGGGTGGGGAGCTGTTTTTT.

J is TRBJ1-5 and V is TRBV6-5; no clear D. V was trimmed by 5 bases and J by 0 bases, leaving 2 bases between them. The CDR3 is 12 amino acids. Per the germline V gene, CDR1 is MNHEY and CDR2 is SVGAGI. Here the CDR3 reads CASSHSNQPQHF. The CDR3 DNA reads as TGTGCCAGCAGTCATAGCAATCAGCCCCAGCATTTT.

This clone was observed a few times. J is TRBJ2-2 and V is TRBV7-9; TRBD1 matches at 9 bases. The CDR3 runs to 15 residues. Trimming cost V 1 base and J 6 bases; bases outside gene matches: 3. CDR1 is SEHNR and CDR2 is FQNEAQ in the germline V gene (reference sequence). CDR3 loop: CASSLGTGVAGELFF. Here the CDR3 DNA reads TGTGCCAGCAGCTTAGGGACAGGGGTTGCCGGGGAGCTGTTTTTT.

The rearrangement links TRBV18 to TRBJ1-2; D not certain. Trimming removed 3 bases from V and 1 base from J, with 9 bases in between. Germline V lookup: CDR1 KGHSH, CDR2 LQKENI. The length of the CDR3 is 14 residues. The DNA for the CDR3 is TGTGCCAGCTCACCCCCGGGAGTTAACTATGGCTACACCTTC. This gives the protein CASSPPGVNYGYTF. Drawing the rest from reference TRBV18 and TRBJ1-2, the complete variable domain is NAGVMQNPRHLVRRRGQEARLRCSPMKGHSHVYWYRQLPEEGLKFMVYLQKENIIDESGMPKERFSAEFPKEGPSILRIQQVVRGDSAAYFCASSPPGVNYGYTFGSGTRLTVV.

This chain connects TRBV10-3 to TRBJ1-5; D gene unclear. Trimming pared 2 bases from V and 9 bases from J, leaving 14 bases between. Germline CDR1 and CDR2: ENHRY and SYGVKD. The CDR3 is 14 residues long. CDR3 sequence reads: CAISEVSGEVPQHF. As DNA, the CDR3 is TGTGCCATCAGTGAGGTATCAGGCGAGGTGCCCCAGCATTTT.

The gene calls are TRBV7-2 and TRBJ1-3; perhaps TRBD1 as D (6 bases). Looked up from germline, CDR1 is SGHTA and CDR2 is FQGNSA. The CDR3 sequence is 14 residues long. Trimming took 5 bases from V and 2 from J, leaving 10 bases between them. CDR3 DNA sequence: TGTGCCAGCAGCCGAGGGGGGGCTGGAAACACCATATATTTT. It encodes CASSRGGAGNTIYF.

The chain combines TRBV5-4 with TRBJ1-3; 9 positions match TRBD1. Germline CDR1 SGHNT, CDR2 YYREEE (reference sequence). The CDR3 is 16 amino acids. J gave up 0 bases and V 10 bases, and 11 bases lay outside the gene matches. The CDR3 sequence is CAGTTGGFFSGNTIYF. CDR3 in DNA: TGTGCCGGTACGACAGGGGGTTTTTTCTCTGGAAACACCATATATTTT.

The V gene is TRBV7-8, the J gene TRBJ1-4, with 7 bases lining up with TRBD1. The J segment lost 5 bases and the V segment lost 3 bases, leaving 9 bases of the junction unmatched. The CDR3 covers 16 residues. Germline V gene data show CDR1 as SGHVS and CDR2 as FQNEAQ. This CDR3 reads CASSFRLRDRNEKLFF. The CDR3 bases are TGTGCCAGCAGCTTTAGACTCCGGGACAGAAATGAAAAACTGTTTTTT.

Written as DNA, the CDR3 is TGTGCCAGCAGCCCCAGGGGAGAGACCGGGGAGCTGTTTTTT. It translates to CASSPRGETGELFF. The chain is built from TRBV6-4 and TRBJ2-2, with D tentatively TRBD1 (6 bases). The V end lost 6 bases, the J end lost 5 bases, and 13 bases lay between the germline ends. CDR3 size: 14 residues. Germline loops: CDR1 MRHNA, CDR2 SNTAGT.

CDR3 region: CASSTVASHYNEQFF. The DNA of the CDR3 is TGTGCCAGTAGTACTGTCGCCAGCCACTACAATGAGCAGTTCTTC. The chain carries TRBV19 and TRBJ2-1; no clear D. The CDR3 runs 15 residues. V lost 4 bases to trimming and J lost 3 bases, with 13 bases between them. CDR1 is LNHDA and CDR2 is SQIVND in the germline V gene (reference sequence).

In DNA, the CDR3 is TGTGCCAGCGGGACAGGGCCCGAGGAGGGAGCTTTCTTT. As protein: CASGTGPEEGAFF. The rearrangement joins TRBV2 to TRBJ1-1; 9 positions agree with TRBD1. Germline CDR1 reads SNHLY; CDR2 reads FYNNEI. The CDR3 contains 13 residues. The junction had 11 bases not matched to a gene; V was cut back by 8 bases and J by 10 bases. Full variable domain (remainder filled in from reference TRBV2 and TRBJ1-1): EPEVTQTPSHQVTQMGQEVILRCVPISNHLYFYWYRQILGQKVEFLVSFYNNEISEKSEIFDDQFSVERPDGSNFTLKIRSTKLEDSAMYFCASGTGPEEGAFFGQGTRLTVV.

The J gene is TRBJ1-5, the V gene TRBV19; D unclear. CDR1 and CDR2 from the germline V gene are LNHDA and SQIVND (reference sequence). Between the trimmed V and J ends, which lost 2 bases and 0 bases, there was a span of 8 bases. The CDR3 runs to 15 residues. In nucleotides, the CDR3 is TGTGCCAGTAGTATAATAACGGGTAGCAATCAGCCCCAGCATTTT. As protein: CASSIITGSNQPQHF. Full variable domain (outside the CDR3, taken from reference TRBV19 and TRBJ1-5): DGGITQSPKYLFRKEGQNVTLSCEQNLNHDAMYWYRQDPGQGLRLIYYSQIVNDFQKGDIAEGYSVSREKKESFPLTVTSAQKNPTAFYLCASSIITGSNQPQHFGDGTRLSIL.

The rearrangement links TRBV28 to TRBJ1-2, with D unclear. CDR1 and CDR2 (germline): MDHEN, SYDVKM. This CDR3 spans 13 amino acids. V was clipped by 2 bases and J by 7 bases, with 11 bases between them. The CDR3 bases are TGTGCCAGCAGTTTACAAGGCCTCCTTGGCTACACCTTC. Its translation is CASSLQGLLGYTF.

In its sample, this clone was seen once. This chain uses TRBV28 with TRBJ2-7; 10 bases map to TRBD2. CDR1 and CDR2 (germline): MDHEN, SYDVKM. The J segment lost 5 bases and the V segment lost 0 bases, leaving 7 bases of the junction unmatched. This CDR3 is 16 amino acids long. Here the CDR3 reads CASSLWTLAGRDEQYF. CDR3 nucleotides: TGTGCCAGCAGTTTATGGACACTAGCGGGGAGGGACGAGCAGTACTTC.